This TCR beta chain was captured by sequencing in a study of CD8 T cells in ankylosing spondylitis. Overall study results and limits: There was a TCR beta motif, made of 7 to 9 highly homologous variants, that appeared characteristic of ankylosing spondylitis blood. Enrichment of disease-linked clones was reportedly significant in matched ankylosing spondylitis synovial fluid. Some motif variants were previously reported in reactive arthritis synovial fluid and blood.

V shed 2 bases, J shed 4 bases, and the junction held 7 bases outside the gene matches. This CDR3 contains 16 residues. The germline V gene encodes CDR1 LGHNA and CDR2 YSLEER. As the method for making TCR beta libraries, quantitative 5'-RACE with molecular barcodes was used. TCRdb used MiXCR to reprocess the 5' RACE reads, holding one entry per CDR3 protein. The sample consists of around 210,000 distinct CDR3 sequences, roughly 8.2% of them appearing once. Many counts were recorded for this clonotype. Its antigen is as yet unknown. V gene TRBV4-3 combines with J gene TRBJ2-1; 8 positions agree with TRBD2. The sequencing input was blood, either unsorted or a sorted T cell fraction (not recorded which). The receptor comes from a female donor with ankylosing spondylitis or in good health (not recorded which). In DNA, the CDR3 is TGCGCCAGCAGCCAATCGCCGGGACTAGTATACAATGAGCAGTTCTTC. Translated, it gives CASSQSPGLVYNEQFF.